Listed below are T cell receptor beta chains from one sample, sequenced in a study of post-analysis software for immune sequencing data. TCRdb independently ran MiXCR on the PCR reads; one entry per CDR3 protein. The sample contains 500,000 to 600,000 distinct CDR3 sequences, roughly two fifths of which appear only once. The specimen was blood. The receptors come from a girl under 18 with multiple sclerosis. The CDR3 runs from the conserved cysteine through the conserved F or W. D genes are given only for firm matches. Size tells how often a clone was seen (once, few, many) or the class of an expanded clone, and some rows leave it out.

size: few
J: TRBJ2-2
V: TRBV10-3
D: .
DNA: TGTGCCATCAGTAGGAAGCCCGGGAAAAACACCGGGGAGCTGTTTTTT
CDR3: CAISRKPGKNTGELFF

size: .
J: TRBJ1-6
V: TRBV3-1
D: TRBD1
DNA: TGTGCCAGCAGCCCACCGACAGGGGAGAATTCACCCCTCCACTTT
CDR3: CASSPPTGENSPLHF

size: once
J: TRBJ2-1
V: TRBV5-1
D: TRBD2
DNA: TGCGCCAGCAGCGGGTCTAGCGGGGCCTCCTACAATGAGCAGTTCTTC
CDR3: CASSGSSGASYNEQFF

size: few
J: TRBJ1-5
V: TRBV9
D: .
DNA: TGTGCCAGCAGCGTAGGTGTAGCCGGTAATCAGCCCCAGCATTTT
CDR3: CASSVGVAGNQPQHF

size: .
J: TRBJ2-6
V: TRBV9
D: TRBD1
DNA: TGTGCCAGCAGCGCGAATACAGGGGCCGGGGCCAACGTCCTGACTTTC
CDR3: CASSANTGAGANVLTF

size: .
J: TRBJ2-7
V: TRBV7-9
D: .
DNA: TGTGCCAGCAGTCTAGGACCTGGGGCGCTTGCCTACGAGCAGTACTTC
CDR3: CASSLGPGALAYEQYF

size: .
J: TRBJ1-6
V: TRBV7-8
D: .
DNA: TGTGCCAGCAGCTTCGGACAGTTAAATTCACCCCTCCACTTT
CDR3: CASSFGQLNSPLHF

size: .
J: TRBJ2-1
V: TRBV11-2
D: .
DNA: TGTGCCAGCAGCTTCCCTTTCGGACAGTCTCAGGCAAATGAGCAGTTCTTC
CDR3: CASSFPFGQSQANEQFF

size: .
J: TRBJ1-2
V: TRBV5-1
D: .
DNA: TGCGCCAGCAGCTCCGGACAGCCAAACTATGGCTACACCTTC
CDR3: CASSSGQPNYGYTF

size: few
J: TRBJ2-1
V: TRBV20-1
D: TRBD2
DNA: TGCAGTGCTAGAGATCTCCTAGCGGGAGTCTCAGGGGGTGAGCAGTTCTTC
CDR3: CSARDLLAGVSGGEQFF

size: once
J: TRBJ2-7
V: TRBV24-1
D: TRBD1
DNA: TGTGCCACCAGTGATGGGGGACAGGGGCTCTACGAGCAGTACTTC
CDR3: CATSDGGQGLYEQYF

size: .
J: TRBJ2-7
V: TRBV12-3/TRBV12-4
D: .
DNA: TGTGCCAGCAGTTTAGCGGGAGACGGCGAGCAGTACTTC
CDR3: CASSLAGDGEQYF

size: .
J: TRBJ2-1
V: TRBV7-2
D: TRBD2
DNA: TGTGCCAGCAGCTTAGTAGCGGGGGGGCATAATGAGCAGTTCTTC
CDR3: CASSLVAGGHNEQFF

size: .
J: TRBJ2-7
V: TRBV6-2/TRBV6-3
D: .
DNA: TGTGCCAGCACCAACGGCCCCGAGCAGTACTTC
CDR3: CASTNGPEQYF

size: .
J: TRBJ2-6
V: TRBV10-1
D: .
DNA: TGCGCCAGCAGCCCCAAGGGACCTTACTCTGGGGCCAACGTCCTGACTTTC
CDR3: CASSPKGPYSGANVLTF

size: few
J: TRBJ2-3
V: TRBV7-2
D: .
DNA: TGTGCCAGCAGCTTAGGAGGGGCGATGGCGCAGTATTTT
CDR3: CASSLGGAMAQYF

size: .
J: TRBJ1-5
V: TRBV20-1
D: .
DNA: TGCAGTGCTAGAACGGGCAGGGAGGATCAGCCCCAGCATTTT
CDR3: CSARTGREDQPQHF

size: few
J: TRBJ2-5
V: TRBV4-1
D: TRBD2
DNA: TGCGCCAGCAGCCAAGAGAGAACCGTAGCGGGAAGAGAGACCCAGTACTTC
CDR3: CASSQERTVAGRETQYF

size: .
J: TRBJ1-2
V: TRBV4-1
D: .
DNA: TGCGGAGTTAGGGGGTTAGATGGCTACACCTTC
CDR3: CGVRGLDGYTF

size: .
J: TRBJ2-7
V: TRBV28
D: TRBD2
DNA: TGTGCCAGCAGTTTATCTGGGACTAGCGGGAGGTACGAGCAGTACTTC
CDR3: CASSLSGTSGRYEQYF

size: .
J: TRBJ2-7
V: TRBV5-5
D: TRBD1
DNA: TGTGCCAGCAGCTTGGCGGCCGGGACAGGACCCTACGAGCAGTACTTC
CDR3: CASSLAAGTGPYEQYF

size: .
J: TRBJ2-1
V: TRBV3-1
D: .
DNA: TGTGCCAGCAGCCAACCCCGGAGGGCGGATGAGCAGTTCTTC
CDR3: CASSQPRRADEQFF

size: .
J: TRBJ2-7
V: TRBV4-1
D: TRBD2
DNA: TGCGCCAGCAGCCAAGATCTAGCGGGGAACTCCTACGAGCAGTACTTC
CDR3: CASSQDLAGNSYEQYF

size: many
J: TRBJ2-1
V: TRBV12-3/TRBV12-4
D: .
DNA: TGTGCCAGCAGTTTGGGTGAGCAGTTCTTC
CDR3: CASSLGEQFF

size: .
J: TRBJ1-5
V: TRBV4-2
D: .
DNA: TGTGCCAGCAGCCAATCGATCGGGGGGGATGGCAATCAGCCCCAGCATTTT
CDR3: CASSQSIGGDGNQPQHF

size: .
J: TRBJ2-7
V: TRBV7-2
D: .
DNA: TGTGCCAGCAGCTTTGGGGTTGACTACGAGCAGTACTTC
CDR3: CASSFGVDYEQYF

size: .
J: TRBJ1-5
V: TRBV10-3
D: .
DNA: TGTGCCATCAGTGAGTGGGCAGTCTCGAATCAGCCCCAGCATTTT
CDR3: CAISEWAVSNQPQHF

size: .
J: TRBJ2-1
V: TRBV10-3
D: .
DNA: TGTGCCATCAGTGAGCCGACTTCAGGCCACTACGAGCAGTTCTTC
CDR3: CAISEPTSGHYEQFF

size: .
J: TRBJ2-3
V: TRBV7-8
D: .
DNA: TGTGCCAGCAGCCCAGGGGATTTGGATACGCAGTATTTT
CDR3: CASSPGDLDTQYF

size: .
J: TRBJ1-2
V: TRBV2
D: .
DNA: TGTGCCAGCAGGACACCAGGGTTATTGGGTGGCTACACCTTC
CDR3: CASRTPGLLGGYTF

size: .
J: TRBJ2-1
V: TRBV12-3/TRBV12-4
D: .
DNA: TGTGCCAGCAGTAGGAGGGGGGAGAGGGATGAGCAGTTCTTC
CDR3: CASSRRGERDEQFF

size: few
J: TRBJ2-7
V: TRBV7-9
D: TRBD2
DNA: TGTGCCAGCACCCAGGGTAGTGGCGGGAGCTCCTACGAGCAGTACTTC
CDR3: CASTQGSGGSSYEQYF

size: .
J: TRBJ2-1
V: TRBV4-2
D: .
DNA: TGTGCCAGCAGCCATCCCTGGGGGAAGGAGCAGTTCTTC
CDR3: CASSHPWGKEQFF

size: .
J: TRBJ1-6
V: TRBV7-7
D: TRBD1
DNA: TGTGCTAGCAGCCTACCCCGGACAGGGGGCGTAGGGGTCTATAATTCACCCCTCCACTTT
CDR3: CASSLPRTGGVGVYNSPLHF

size: .
J: TRBJ2-7
V: TRBV5-5
D: TRBD1
DNA: TGTGCCAGCAGCTTGACAGGGGGCGAAACGTACGAGCAGTACTTC
CDR3: CASSLTGGETYEQYF

size: .
J: TRBJ2-3
V: TRBV12-3/TRBV12-4
D: TRBD2
DNA: TGTGCCAGCAGTTTAGCGTCGGGAGGACTAGCGGGGGTAGCGAGCGCAGATGCGCAGTATTTC
CDR3: CASSLASGGLAGVASADAQYF

size: .
J: TRBJ2-1
V: TRBV20-1
D: .
DNA: TGCAGTGCTAGAGGGTGGGAGCGGAGCTCCTACAATGAGCAGTTCTTC
CDR3: CSARGWERSSYNEQFF

size: .
J: TRBJ2-4
V: TRBV6-6
D: TRBD2
DNA: TGTGCCAGCAGTTATTCCGATCGGGGGGGCAACATTCAGTACTTC
CDR3: CASSYSDRGGNIQYF

size: .
J: TRBJ2-1
V: TRBV12-3/TRBV12-4
D: TRBD2
DNA: TGTGCCAGCACTCAGACTAGCGGGAAAATAATGTTCTTC
CDR3: CASTQTSGKIMFF

size: .
J: TRBJ2-7
V: TRBV9
D: TRBD2
DNA: TGTGCCAGCAGCGGGAGAAGACTAGCGGGAAATTACAATGAGCAGTACTTC
CDR3: CASSGRRLAGNYNEQYF

size: .
J: TRBJ2-7
V: TRBV5-5
D: .
DNA: TGTGCCAGCAAATGGGGGTCGCACTACGAGCAGTACTTC
CDR3: CASKWGSHYEQYF

size: .
J: TRBJ2-1
V: TRBV24-1
D: TRBD1
DNA: TGTGCCACCAGTGAGACCGGGACAGGGGGCGTATATGGGCAGTTCTTC
CDR3: CATSETGTGGVYGQFF

size: .
J: TRBJ2-5
V: TRBV20-1
D: TRBD2
DNA: TGCAGTGCTAGAGCTAGCGGAGAGACCCAGTACTTC
CDR3: CSARASGETQYF

size: few
J: TRBJ1-4
V: TRBV5-1
D: .
DNA: TGCGCCAGCAGCTTGGGTGGACCTAATGAAAAACTGTTTTTT
CDR3: CASSLGGPNEKLFF

size: few
J: TRBJ2-7
V: TRBV29-1
D: .
DNA: TGCAGCGTTGAAGGTCGTCTAGTCAACGAGCAGTACTTC
CDR3: CSVEGRLVNEQYF

size: .
J: TRBJ1-4
V: TRBV7-9
D: .
DNA: TGTGCCAGCAGCTTACAGGGCGAAAAACGGTTTTTT
CDR3: CASSLQGEKRFF

size: few
J: TRBJ2-5
V: TRBV11-3
D: .
DNA: TGTGCCAGCACCCGAAATTTCCAAGAGACCCAGTACTTC
CDR3: CASTRNFQETQYF

size: .
J: TRBJ2-5
V: TRBV5-6
D: .
DNA: TGTGCCAGCAGTCCCGGATCGTACCAAGAGACCCAGTACTTC
CDR3: CASSPGSYQETQYF

size: .
J: TRBJ1-1
V: TRBV6-1
D: TRBD1
DNA: TGTGCCAGCAGTGAGGCTTACAGGGGAACTGAAGCTTTCTTT
CDR3: CASSEAYRGTEAFF

size: few
J: TRBJ2-1
V: TRBV29-1
D: .
DNA: TGCAGCGCCGCCCGCAGATACAATGAGCAGTTCTTC
CDR3: CSAARRYNEQFF

size: few
J: TRBJ2-7
V: TRBV5-1
D: TRBD2
DNA: TGCGCCAGCAGCTTGGACGGCGGGAGGGCACGGCAGTACTTC
CDR3: CASSLDGGRARQYF

size: .
J: TRBJ2-3
V: TRBV11-3
D: .
DNA: TGTGCCAGCAGCTTAGAGACTAAAGATACGCAGTATTTT
CDR3: CASSLETKDTQYF

size: .
J: TRBJ2-3
V: TRBV12-3/TRBV12-4
D: TRBD1
DNA: TGTGCCAGCAGTTGGGGACAGGGTGTGACATATACGCAGTATTTT
CDR3: CASSWGQGVTYTQYF